Listed here are 24 T cell receptor beta chains from one sample, sequenced in a study of blood T cell repertoires in COVID-19. Repertoires were generated with immunoSEQ multiplex PCR, while TCRdb's copy carries only in-frame clones and drops some. The sample includes 150,000 or so clones, 88% of them seen just once. The sample comprised PBMCs or T cells enriched from blood (not recorded which). The receptors were gathered from a woman aged 25 to 39 with acute COVID-19.

This clone is a singleton in its sample. J is TRBJ2-1 and V is TRBV28; possibly TRBD1 for D (5 bases). CDR3 length equals 12 residues. V was shortened by 3 bases and J by 15 bases, with 15 bases between the two germline ends. Germline-derived CDR1 and CDR2 are MDHEN and SYDVKM. The CDR3 DNA reads as TGTGCCAGCAGTTTCGGGCAGGGAAAAATGTTCTTC. Amino acid sequence: CASSFGQGKMFF.

V usage is TRBV10-3 and J usage is TRBJ2-7; weak D call: TRBD1 (5 bases). Germline V gene data show CDR1 as ENHRY and CDR2 as SYGVKD. Trimming left V 0 bases short and J 3 bases short, with 12 bases between. This CDR3 is built from 15 residues. The CDR3 protein is CAISESGADLYEQYF. The DNA for the CDR3 is TGTGCCATCAGTGAGTCAGGGGCGGACCTCTACGAGCAGTACTTC.

The chain couples TRBV29-1 to TRBJ1-1, with no clear D. This CDR3 region has 11 residues. Looked up from germline, CDR1 is SQVTM and CDR2 is ANQGSEA. V lost 4 bases to trimming and J lost 2 bases, with 5 bases between them. The CDR3 region has the DNA TGCAGCGTTGGACAAAACACTGAAGCTTTCTTT. It is translated as CSVGQNTEAFF.

The chain joins TRBV6-5 to TRBJ2-7, with 7 bases fitting TRBD1. Trimming at V came to 6 bases and at J to 2 bases, leaving 10 bases not matched to a gene. The CDR3 has 15 residues. Germline V CDR1 and CDR2: MNHEY, SVGAGI. CDR3 region: CASRTHTGVTYEQYF. CDR3 nucleotides: TGTGCCAGCAGGACACACACAGGGGTGACCTACGAGCAGTACTTC.

The rearrangement links TRBV6-5 to TRBJ2-7; 7 bases map to TRBD1. From germline, CDR1 is MNHEY and CDR2 SVGAGI. The CDR3 extends over 13 amino acids. V gave up 8 bases and J gave up 1 base; unmatched junction bases: 5. CDR3 coding DNA: TGTGCCAGCCAACCGGGACAGTCCTACGAGCAGTACTTC. Amino acid sequence: CASQPGQSYEQYF.

The rearrangement joins TRBV10-3 to TRBJ1-6; D is undetermined. The V and J ends lost 4 bases and 6 bases respectively, with 7 bases between them. This CDR3 has 13 amino acids. CDR1 is ENHRY and CDR2 is SYGVKD in the germline V gene. DNA of the CDR3: TGTGCCATCAGTGGACTGACTAATTCACCCCTCCACTTT. Amino acids: CAISGLTNSPLHF.

The V gene is TRBV18, the J gene TRBJ1-1, with 7 positions matching TRBD1. Germline V gene lookup returns CDR1 KGHSH and CDR2 LQKENI. The CDR3 covers 16 residues. V was clipped by 0 bases and J by 1 base; unmatched bases: 5. CDR3 in amino acids: CASSPPRQGSNTEAFF. The CDR3 DNA follows: TGTGCCAGCTCACCACCCCGACAGGGTTCGAACACTGAAGCTTTCTTT.

V usage is TRBV28 and J usage is TRBJ1-2; D is undetermined. Trimming pared 4 bases from V and 0 bases from J, leaving 6 bases between. CDR3 length: 13 amino acids. Germline values: CDR1 MDHEN, CDR2 SYDVKM. The CDR3 reads CASSSPTNYGYTF. In nucleotides, the CDR3 is TGTGCCAGCAGTTCCCCCACTAACTATGGCTACACCTTC.

The chain joins TRBV11-3 to TRBJ2-4, with 10 bases fitting TRBD2. Trimming took 6 bases from V and 5 from J; bases not matched to a gene: 4. The CDR3 consists of 14 residues. Per germline, CDR1 SGHNT and CDR2 YENEEA. Written as DNA, the CDR3 is TGTGCCAGCAGTCAGAGCGGGAGGGAAAACATTCAGTACTTC. Its protein product is CASSQSGRENIQYF.

The chain joins TRBV6-6 to TRBJ1-3; no clear D. Germline V gene lookup returns CDR1 MNHNY and CDR2 SVGAGI (reference sequence). This CDR3 spans 15 amino acids. V lost 6 bases to trimming and J lost 1 base, with 13 bases between them. The CDR3 DNA reads TGTGCCAGCAGCAGCGAAGGTCCTTCTGGAAACACCATATATTTT. Protein product: CASSSEGPSGNTIYF.

A single count supports this clone. The chain links TRBV10-3 to TRBJ1-3; D may be TRBD1 (6 bases). Trimming left V 7 bases short and J 2 bases short, with 12 bases between. In germline, CDR1 is ENHRY, CDR2 SYGVKD. The CDR3 covers 14 residues. The CDR3, as DNA: TGTGCCATCACCGAGGACAGAGCTGGAAACACCATATATTTT. Protein product: CAITEDRAGNTIYF.

The V and J genes are TRBV4-3 and TRBJ2-7; 11 positions match TRBD2. Trimming removed 2 bases from V and 6 bases from J; junction bases left unmatched: 9. Germline CDR1 LGHNA, CDR2 YSLEER. CDR3 length: 16 residues. The CDR3 is CASSQSSLAGGLEQYF. In DNA form, the CDR3 reads TGCGCCAGCAGCCAATCCTCGCTAGCGGGAGGCCTCGAGCAGTACTTC.

The chain combines TRBV4-3 with TRBJ2-2; D gene unclear. Per the germline V gene, CDR1 is LGHNA and CDR2 is YSLEER. This CDR3 spans 17 amino acids. V gave up 0 bases and J gave up 0 bases, with 11 bases separating them. CDR3 loop: CASSQDYGSANTGELFF. DNA of the CDR3: TGCGCCAGCAGCCAAGATTATGGCAGTGCGAACACCGGGGAGCTGTTTTTT.

The CDR3: CASREGDRGRYEQYF. The CDR3 coding sequence is TGTGCCAGCAGGGAAGGAGACAGGGGACGTTACGAGCAGTACTTC. V gene TRBV6-4 combines with J gene TRBJ2-7, with 8 bases lining up with TRBD1. The CDR3 is made up of 15 amino acids. CDR1 and CDR2 from the germline V gene are MRHNA and SNTAGT. The J segment lost 4 bases and the V segment lost 6 bases, leaving 11 bases of the junction unmatched.

This clone was observed a few times. This CDR3 is CASSTGLVGNEQFF. The DNA for the CDR3 is TGTGCCAGCAGTACCGGACTAGTTGGCAATGAGCAGTTCTTC. The chain recombines TRBV6-5 with TRBJ2-1; TRBD2 aligns across 7 bases. Unmatched junction bases numbered 7, after V lost 5 bases and J lost 6 bases. This CDR3 is built from 14 residues. CDR1 and CDR2 (germline): MNHEY, SVGAGI.

V and J are TRBV28 and TRBJ2-3, with 13 bases that match TRBD2. The CDR3 spans 16 residues. Germline CDR1 reads MDHEN; CDR2 reads SYDVKM. V lost 9 bases, J lost 2 bases, and 8 bases stayed unmatched. The CDR3 nucleotides are TGTGCCAGTACACTAGCGGGAGGGCGTTACACAGATACGCAGTATTTT. Residues: CASTLAGGRYTDTQYF.

This clone turned up a few times. The chain employs TRBV6-1 and TRBJ2-2, with a weak D call TRBD2 (6 bases). V was shortened by 9 bases and J by 2 bases, with 7 bases between the two germline ends. Looked up from germline, CDR1 is MNHNS and CDR2 is SASEGT. The CDR3 sequence is 12 residues long. In DNA form, the CDR3 reads TGTGCCAGTAGCGGAAACACCGGGGAGCTGTTTTTT. Translated: CASSGNTGELFF.

This chain connects TRBV25-1 to TRBJ2-7; D is possibly TRBD1 (6 bases). V lost 3 bases and J lost 4, with 19 bases in between. The germline gives CDR1 MGHDK, CDR2 SYGVNS. The CDR3 has 16 residues. The CDR3 protein is CASSDPQGPSRYEQYF. Here the CDR3 DNA reads TGTGCCAGCAGTGATCCTCAGGGGCCCTCGAGGTACGAGCAGTACTTC.

A remark on this clone: The junction departs from the called germline gene at one end, perhaps through a read error. V gene TRBV28 combines with J gene TRBJ2-1; 7 bases are shared with TRBD1. Per the germline V gene, CDR1 is MDHEN and CDR2 is SYDVKM. The CDR3 has 16 residues. CDR3 in amino acids: CASSLRYSGTDPISLF. The CDR3 bases are TGTGCCAGCAGTTTACGATATTCGGGGACAGACCCTATCTCGCTCTTC.

The V call is TRBV28, the J call TRBJ1-2; D is uncertain. The CDR3 covers 13 residues. Trimming pared 7 bases from V and 8 bases from J, leaving 17 bases between. The germline V gene encodes CDR1 MDHEN and CDR2 SYDVKM. CDR3 amino acids: CASTIGTSRGYTF. CDR3 nucleotide sequence: TGTGCCAGCACCATCGGAACATCTAGGGGCTACACCTTC.

About this clone itself: Within the sample, other DNA sequences also encode this same CDR3. The genes are TRBV7-2 and TRBJ2-5; no reliable D call. The CDR3 contains 13 residues. Germline CDR1 SGHTA, CDR2 FQGNSA. V lost 1 base, J lost 5 bases, and 8 bases lay in between. The CDR3 sequence: CASSLGARETQYF. CDR3 nucleotides: TGTGCCAGCAGCTTAGGGGCAAGGGAGACCCAGTACTTC. Looking up the rest from reference TRBV7-2 and TRBJ2-5 gives the full variable domain: GAGVSQSPSNKVTEKGKDVELRCDPISGHTALYWYRQSLGQGLEFLIYFQGNSAPDKSGLPSDRFSAERTGGSVSTLTIQRTQQEDSAVYLCASSLGARETQYFGPGTRLLVL.

The rearrangement links TRBV2 to TRBJ2-1, with 9 bases lining up with TRBD2. V gave up 3 bases and J gave up 6 bases; unmatched junction bases: 6. The germline gives CDR1 SNHLY, CDR2 FYNNEI. CDR3 length: 15 residues. The DNA of the CDR3 is TGTGCCAGCAGTGACTCCGGGACTAGCTTCAATGAGCAGTTCTTC. This gives the protein CASSDSGTSFNEQFF. Full variable domain (rest looked up from reference TRBV2 and TRBJ2-1): EPEVTQTPSHQVTQMGQEVILRCVPISNHLYFYWYRQILGQKVEFLVSFYNNEISEKSEIFDDQFSVERPDGSNFTLKIRSTKLEDSAMYFCASSDSGTSFNEQFFGPGTRLTVL.

This clone was seen once. This chain uses TRBV27 with TRBJ1-2; D unclear. The CDR3 is made up of 12 amino acids. CDR1 is MNHEY, CDR2 SMNVEV, per germline (reference sequence). Trimming stripped 8 bases from V and 3 bases from J, with 10 bases between. The CDR3 loop reads CASHESHYGYTF. CDR3 nucleotide sequence: TGTGCCAGCCACGAGTCTCACTATGGCTACACCTTC.

J is TRBJ2-7 and V is TRBV7-9; 7 positions match TRBD1. Germline CDR1 and CDR2: SEHNR and FQNEAQ (reference sequence). V was pared by 5 bases and J by 2 bases, with 6 bases of the junction left unmatched. The CDR3 runs to 14 residues. For the CDR3, the DNA is TGTGCCAGCAGCCAGGGGGACAGAGCCTACGAGCAGTACTTC. Encoded protein: CASSQGDRAYEQYF.